The 10 T cell receptor beta chains below all came from one sample that was sequenced in a study of T cells in Graves' hyperthyroidism and ophthalmopathy. RNA transcripts yielded amplified TCR beta CDR3 regions. The TCR CDR3 was amplified in a first-round RT-PCR using the HTBI primer set. TCRdb ran MiXCR on the multiplex PCR reads and lists one entry per CDR3 protein. This sample has about 380,000 distinct CDR3 sequences; under 20% occur once, and the top ten carry around 40%. The sequencing sample was made of blood. These receptors were taken from a man in his late teens or twenties with Graves' ophthalmopathy.

This clonotype was recorded a few times. The gene calls are TRBV5-1 and TRBJ1-2; tentatively, D is TRBD1 (6 bases). The CDR3 covers 13 residues. Germline V gene data show CDR1 as SGHRS and CDR2 as YFSETQ. V dropped 0 bases and J dropped 8 bases, with 11 bases sitting between them. CDR3: CASSLEGGRGYTF. The CDR3 DNA sequence: TGCGCCAGCAGCTTGGAAGGGGGGCGAGGCTACACCTTC.

This clonotype was counted only a few times. The junction departs from germline at one end; a sequencing error may be responsible. The chain uses TRBV20-1 and TRBJ2-5, with a tentative D call TRBD2 (6 bases). Germline V gene lookup returns CDR1 DFQATT and CDR2 SNEGSKA (reference sequence). The CDR3 covers 13 residues. The CDR3 nucleotides are TGCAGTGCAACGGGAGCCGCTCAAGAGACTCAGTACTTC. Translated, it gives CSATGAAQETQYF.

A remark on this clonotype: A much larger clone lies one base from this, so it may be a read error. V gene TRBV18 combines with J gene TRBJ2-3; D not resolved. Germline V gene lookup returns CDR1 KGHSH and CDR2 LQKENI. CDR3 length equals 14 residues. V was shortened by 2 bases and J by 3 bases, with 9 bases between the two germline ends. This chain's CDR3 is CASSPGSPTDTQYF. CDR3 DNA sequence: TGTGCCAGCTCACCAGGCAGTCCGACAGATACGCAGTATTTT.

At least ten counts were recorded for this clonotype. V usage is TRBV2 and J usage is TRBJ2-1, with D perhaps matching TRBD2 (6 bases). This CDR3 has 15 residues. Germline values: CDR1 SNHLY, CDR2 FYNNEI. The V and J ends lost 6 bases and 3 bases respectively, with 15 bases between them. CDR3 loop: CASSQEGSIYNEQFF. The CDR3 DNA is TGTGCCAGCAGCCAGGAGGGATCCATCTACAATGAGCAGTTCTTC.

V and J are TRBV19 and TRBJ1-2; 8 bases agree with TRBD1. Germline V lookup: CDR1 LNHDA, CDR2 SQIVND (reference sequence). J gave up 5 bases and V 3 bases, and 5 bases lay outside the gene matches. This CDR3 is built from 14 residues. The chain's CDR3 is CASSIWDRKYGYTF. The CDR3 nucleotides are TGTGCCAGTAGTATCTGGGACAGGAAATATGGCTACACCTTC. The variable domain in full, with the rest retrieved from reference TRBV19 and TRBJ1-2, is DGGITQSPKYLFRKEGQNVTLSCEQNLNHDAMYWYRQDPGQGLRLIYYSQIVNDFQKGDIAEGYSVSREKKESFPLTVTSAQKNPTAFYLCASSIWDRKYGYTFGSGTRLTVV.

This sequence joins TRBV18 and TRBJ1-4; D is uncertain. V was cut by 3 bases and J by 8 bases, with 10 bases left in between. CDR1 and CDR2 from the germline V gene are KGHSH and LQKENI. CDR3 length equals 13 residues. The CDR3 DNA reads TGTGCCAGCTCACCTCCTTTGGGGGAAAAACTGTTTTTT. It is translated as CASSPPLGEKLFF.

The table lists this clonotype with many counts. V usage is TRBV3-1 and J usage is TRBJ2-7, with unresolved D. The V end lost 0 bases, the J end lost 6 bases, and 6 bases lay between the germline ends. CDR3 length: 12 residues. Germline CDR1 and CDR2: LGHDT and YNNKEL (reference sequence). The CDR3 DNA reads TGTGCCAGCAGCCAAGAAGCCGCCGAGCAGTACTTC. Translation: CASSQEAAEQYF.

At least ten counts were recorded for this clonotype. The chain has TRBV3-1 and TRBJ1-3; no definite D call. V lost 2 bases, J lost 7 bases, and 15 bases lay in between. This CDR3 region has 15 residues. Germline CDR1 reads LGHDT; CDR2 reads YNNKEL (reference sequence). CDR3 sequence reads: CASSQFTGLKNTIYF. The CDR3 coding sequence is TGTGCCAGCAGCCAATTTACGGGGTTGAAGAACACCATATATTTT.

This clonotype has more than one count but fewer than ten. The chain joins TRBV4-1 to TRBJ1-1; a possible D gene is TRBD1 (5 bases). The V gene lost 0 bases and the J gene lost 7 bases, with 12 bases spanning the gap. CDR1 MGHRA and CDR2 YSYEKL come from the germline V gene. CDR3 size: 14 residues. This chain's CDR3 is CASSQDPAGLEAFF. CDR3 sequence (DNA): TGCGCCAGCAGCCAAGATCCGGCAGGGCTTGAAGCTTTCTTT.

This chain joins TRBV20-1 and TRBJ2-1, with 16 bases aligning to TRBD2. Germline loops: CDR1 DFQATT, CDR2 SNEGSKA (reference sequence). CDR3 length: 18 amino acids. CDR3 sequence reads: CSGTSGGALFSSYNEQFF. The CDR3 bases are TGCAGCGGGACTAGCGGGGGGGCCCTTTTTAGCTCCTACAATGAGCAGTTCTTC.